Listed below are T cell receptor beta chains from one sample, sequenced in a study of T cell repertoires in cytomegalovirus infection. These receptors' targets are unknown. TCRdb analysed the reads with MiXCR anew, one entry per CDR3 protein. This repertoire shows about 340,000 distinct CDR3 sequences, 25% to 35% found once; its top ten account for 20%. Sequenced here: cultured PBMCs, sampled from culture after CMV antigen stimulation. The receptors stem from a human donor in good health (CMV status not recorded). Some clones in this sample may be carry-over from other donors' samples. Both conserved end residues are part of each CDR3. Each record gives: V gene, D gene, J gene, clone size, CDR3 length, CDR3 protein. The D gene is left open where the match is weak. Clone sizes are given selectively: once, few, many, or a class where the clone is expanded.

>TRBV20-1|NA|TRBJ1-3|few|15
CSAENRDDSGNTIYF
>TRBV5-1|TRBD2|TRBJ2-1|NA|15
CASSPGAGGPVEQFF
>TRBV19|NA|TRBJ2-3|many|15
CASSSRIAVQGRQYF
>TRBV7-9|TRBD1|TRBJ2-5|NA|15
CASSLRQGARETQYF
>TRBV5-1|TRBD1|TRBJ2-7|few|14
CASSPGTGGAEQYF
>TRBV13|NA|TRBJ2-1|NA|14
CASSWGGLTNEQFF
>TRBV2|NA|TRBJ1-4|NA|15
CASIETLPYGEKLFF
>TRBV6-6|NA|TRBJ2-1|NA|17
CASSSGLRSIFDNEQFF
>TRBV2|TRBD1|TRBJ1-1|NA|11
CARQGGTEAFF
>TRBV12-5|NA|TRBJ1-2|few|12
CASGRTSYGYTF
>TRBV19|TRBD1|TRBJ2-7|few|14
CASSTTGGSYEQYF
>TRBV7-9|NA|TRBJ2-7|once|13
CASSLAGIVGQYF
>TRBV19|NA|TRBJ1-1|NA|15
CASSIDSQSGTEAFF
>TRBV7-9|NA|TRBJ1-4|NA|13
CASKTPVNEKLFF
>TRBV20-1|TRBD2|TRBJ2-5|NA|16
CSARDGLAGMQETQYF
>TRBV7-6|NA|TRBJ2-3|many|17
CASSLEGAGAEEDTQYF
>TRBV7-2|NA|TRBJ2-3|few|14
CASSPLLSDRRRHF
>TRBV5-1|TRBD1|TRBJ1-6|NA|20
CASSPGTGNRGSSYNSPLHF
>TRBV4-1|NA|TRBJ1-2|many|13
CASSQDGPYGYTF
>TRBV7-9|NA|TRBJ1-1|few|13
CASSFNTGWEAFF
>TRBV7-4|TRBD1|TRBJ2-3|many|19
CASSSSTGAPWGPIDTQYF
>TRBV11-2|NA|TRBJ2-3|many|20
CASSLEVGAKPRGSTDTQYF
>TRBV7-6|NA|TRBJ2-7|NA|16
CASSPTAVVSSYEQYF
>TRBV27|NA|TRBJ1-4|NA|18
CASSFQTSGHPVGEKLFF
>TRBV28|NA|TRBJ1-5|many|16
CASSLSVGRARQPQHF
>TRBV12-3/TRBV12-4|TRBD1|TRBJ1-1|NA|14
CASRYNAGGTEAFF
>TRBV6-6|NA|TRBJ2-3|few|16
CASSYSRWTVTDTQYF
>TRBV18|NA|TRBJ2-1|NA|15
CASSLGLSSHNEQFF
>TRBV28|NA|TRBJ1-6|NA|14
CASSLSGAYSPLHF
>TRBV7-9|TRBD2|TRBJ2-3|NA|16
CASSQGASGPTDTQYF
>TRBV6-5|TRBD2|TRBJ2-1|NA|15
CASSYASGSYNEQFF
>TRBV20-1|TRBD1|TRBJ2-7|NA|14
CSASRGQGSYEQYF
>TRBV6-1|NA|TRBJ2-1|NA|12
CASSAEGRAQFF
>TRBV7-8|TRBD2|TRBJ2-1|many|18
CASSSGTSGRGSYNEQFF
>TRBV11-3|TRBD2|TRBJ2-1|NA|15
CASSLGAGGVYEQFF
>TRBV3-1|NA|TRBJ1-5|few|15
CASASSGTSGQPQHF
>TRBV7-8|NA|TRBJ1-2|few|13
CASSQASGDGYTF
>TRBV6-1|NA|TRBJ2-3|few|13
CASRARGAGTQYF
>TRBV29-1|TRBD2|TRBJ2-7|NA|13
CSVDGGSGYEQYF
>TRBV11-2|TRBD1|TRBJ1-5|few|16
CASSSLQGAGNQPQHF
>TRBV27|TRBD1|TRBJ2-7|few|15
CASSLRTGHSYEQYF
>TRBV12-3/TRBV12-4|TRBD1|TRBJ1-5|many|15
CASSFGTGRNQPQHF
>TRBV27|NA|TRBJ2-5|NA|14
CASSFGGQRETQYF
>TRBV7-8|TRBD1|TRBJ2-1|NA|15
CASSWGQRYYNEQFF
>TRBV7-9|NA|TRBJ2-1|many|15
CASSYTGMGDNEQFF
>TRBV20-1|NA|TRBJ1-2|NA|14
CSARDGRGEYGYTF